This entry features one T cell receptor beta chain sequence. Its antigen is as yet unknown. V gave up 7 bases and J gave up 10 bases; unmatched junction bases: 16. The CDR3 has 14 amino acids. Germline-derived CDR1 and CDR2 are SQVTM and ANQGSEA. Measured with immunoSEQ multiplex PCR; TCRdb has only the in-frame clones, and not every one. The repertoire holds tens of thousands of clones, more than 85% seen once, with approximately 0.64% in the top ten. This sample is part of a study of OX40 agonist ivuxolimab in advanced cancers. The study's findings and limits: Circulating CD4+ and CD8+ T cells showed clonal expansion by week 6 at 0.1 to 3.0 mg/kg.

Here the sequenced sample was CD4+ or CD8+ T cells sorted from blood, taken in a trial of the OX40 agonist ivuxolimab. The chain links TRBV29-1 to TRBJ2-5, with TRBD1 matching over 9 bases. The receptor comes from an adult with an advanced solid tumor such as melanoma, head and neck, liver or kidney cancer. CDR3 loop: CSADRGYQERGQYF. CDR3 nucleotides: TGCAGCGCGGACAGGGGATATCAAGAGAGGGGCCAGTACTTC. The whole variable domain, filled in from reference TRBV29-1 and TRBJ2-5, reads SAVISQKPSRDICQRGTSLTIQCQVDSQVTMMFWYRQQPGQSLTLIATANQGSEATYESGFVIDKFPISRPNLTFSTLTVSNMSPEDSSIYLCSADRGYQERGQYFGPGTRLLVL.